What follows are 5 T cell receptor beta chains derived from one specimen sequenced in a study of neurological immune-mediated disorders (dated by TCRdb to the late 2010s). Library construction relied on 5' RACE. TCRdb lists the instrument as Illumina HiSeq 2500. In-frame beta chains were kept once TCRdb had trimmed the public reads at Q25 with fastp and called clones with MiXCR. Under each unique CDR3 protein, matching rows form one entry showing the most common genes and DNA. Recorded for this sample are 65,000 to 90,000 distinct CDR3 sequences; around 3% of them occurred a single time. The ten largest clones capture approximately 4.7% of the sample. Sequencing input: PBMCs. The receptors derive from a woman aged 45 to 65 with multiple sclerosis.

This clonotype came up a few times. The chain carries TRBV4-3 and TRBJ1-4; 8 bases map to TRBD1. Germline CDR1 and CDR2: LGHNA and YSLEER. The ends lost 0 bases at V and 8 bases at J; junction bases unmatched: 8. There are 16 residues in the CDR3. CDR3 nucleotides: TGCGCCAGCAGCCAAGATAACAGGGGGGATGGGGAAAAACTGTTTTTT. Translation gives CASSQDNRGDGEKLFF.

This clonotype was found many times. The chain carries TRBV5-1 and TRBJ2-1, with 8 nucleotides matching TRBD2. This CDR3 contains 16 residues. J lost 4 bases, V lost 0 bases, and 6 bases had no gene match. Germline V gene data show CDR1 as SGHRS and CDR2 as YFSETQ. CDR3 coding DNA: TGCGCCAGCAGCTTGGCAGGGACTAGAGCTTACAATGAGCAGTTCTTC. Amino acids: CASSLAGTRAYNEQFF.

This clonotype was recorded at least ten times. The chain combines TRBV28 with TRBJ1-6, with 7 bases aligning to TRBD1. This CDR3 is 15 amino acids long. Germline V lookup: CDR1 MDHEN, CDR2 SYDVKM. V lost 6 bases and J lost 13; bases outside the gene matches: 15. The CDR3 DNA sequence: TGTGCCAGCAGAATTCACCGGGACAGCCCGACGCCCCTCCACTTT. It codes for CASRIHRDSPTPLHF.

Ten or more counts support this clonotype. The J gene is TRBJ2-3, the V gene TRBV7-6, with unresolved D. The germline gives CDR1 SGHVS, CDR2 FNYEAQ. V lost 1 base, J lost 0 bases, and 5 bases lay in between. The CDR3 has 14 amino acids. The CDR3 region is CASSLGSSTDTQYF. The CDR3 DNA reads TGTGCCAGCAGCTTAGGTTCTAGCACAGATACGCAGTATTTT.

This clonotype was detected many times. V usage is TRBV10-3 and J usage is TRBJ1-3; D gene ambiguous. This CDR3 contains 16 residues. CDR1 ENHRY and CDR2 SYGVKD come from the germline V gene. The germline V and J ends were trimmed by 0 bases and 0 bases, with 9 bases remaining between them. CDR3 region: CAISESGRISGNTIYF. The CDR3 DNA reads as TGTGCCATCAGTGAGTCGGGCAGGATCTCTGGAAACACCATATATTTT.